Listed here are 2 T cell receptor beta chains from one sample, sequenced in a study of OX40 agonist ivuxolimab in advanced cancers. The data were produced by immunoSEQ multiplex PCR, yet TCRdb's version contains in-frame clones alone and is incomplete. The sample gives tens of thousands of clones, around 87% of which show up once; over 5% is in the top ten. The sample here was CD4+ or CD8+ T cells sorted from blood, taken in a trial of the OX40 agonist ivuxolimab. These receptors originate from an adult with an advanced solid tumor such as melanoma, head and neck, liver or kidney cancer.

The chain uses TRBV7-9 and TRBJ2-7; D is perhaps TRBD1 (5 bases). Per the germline V gene, CDR1 is SEHNR and CDR2 is FQNEAQ (reference sequence). The CDR3 contains 16 residues. V lost 5 bases and J 6 bases, leaving 23 bases between the germline ends. CDR3 sequence: CASSKSLSGLYPEQYF. As DNA, the CDR3 is TGTGCCAGCAGCAAATCTCTCTCAGGGTTATACCCCGAGCAGTACTTC.

V gene TRBV6-1 combines with J gene TRBJ2-7; 11 positions match TRBD2. Unmatched junction bases numbered 10, after V lost 3 bases and J lost 6 bases. The CDR3 has 16 amino acids. Germline CDR1 MNHNS, CDR2 SASEGT. DNA of the CDR3: TGTGCCAGCAGTGAGGGGCTAGCGGGAGGCCCCGGCGAGCAGTACTTC. Amino acids: CASSEGLAGGPGEQYF.